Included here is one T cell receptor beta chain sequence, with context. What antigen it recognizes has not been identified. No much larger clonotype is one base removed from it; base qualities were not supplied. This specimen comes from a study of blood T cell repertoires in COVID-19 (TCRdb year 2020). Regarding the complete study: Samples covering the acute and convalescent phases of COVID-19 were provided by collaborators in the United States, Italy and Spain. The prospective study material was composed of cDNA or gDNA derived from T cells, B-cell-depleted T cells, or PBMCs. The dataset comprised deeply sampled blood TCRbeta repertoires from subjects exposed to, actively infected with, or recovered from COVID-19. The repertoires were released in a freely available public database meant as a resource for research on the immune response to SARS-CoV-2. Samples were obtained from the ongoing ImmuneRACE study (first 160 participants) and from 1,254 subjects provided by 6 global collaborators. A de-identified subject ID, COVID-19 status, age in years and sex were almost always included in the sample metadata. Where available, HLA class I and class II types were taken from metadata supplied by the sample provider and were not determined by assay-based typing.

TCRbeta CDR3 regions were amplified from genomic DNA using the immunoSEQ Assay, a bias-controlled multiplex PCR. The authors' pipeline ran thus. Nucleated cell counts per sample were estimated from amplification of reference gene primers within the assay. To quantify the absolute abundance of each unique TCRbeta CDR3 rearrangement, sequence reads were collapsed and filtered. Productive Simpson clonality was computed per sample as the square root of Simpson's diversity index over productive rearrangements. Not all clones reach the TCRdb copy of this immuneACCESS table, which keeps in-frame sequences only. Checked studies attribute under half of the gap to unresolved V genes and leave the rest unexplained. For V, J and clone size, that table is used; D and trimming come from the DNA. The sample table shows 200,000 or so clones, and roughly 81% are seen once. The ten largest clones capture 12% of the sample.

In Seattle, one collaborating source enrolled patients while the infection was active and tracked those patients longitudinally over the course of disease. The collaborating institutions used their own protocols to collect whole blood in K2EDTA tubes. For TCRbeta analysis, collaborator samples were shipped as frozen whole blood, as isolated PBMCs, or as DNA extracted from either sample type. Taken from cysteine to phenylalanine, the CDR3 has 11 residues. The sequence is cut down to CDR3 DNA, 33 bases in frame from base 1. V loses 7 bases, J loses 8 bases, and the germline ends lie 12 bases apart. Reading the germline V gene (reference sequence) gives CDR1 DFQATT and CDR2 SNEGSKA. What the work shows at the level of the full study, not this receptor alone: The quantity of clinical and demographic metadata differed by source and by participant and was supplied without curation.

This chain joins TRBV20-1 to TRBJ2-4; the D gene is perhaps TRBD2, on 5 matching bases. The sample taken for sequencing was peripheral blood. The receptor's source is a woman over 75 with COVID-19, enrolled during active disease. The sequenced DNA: TGCAGTGGGATCGTCGGGGACATTCAGTACTTC. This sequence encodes CSGIVGDIQYF.